Reported below is one TCR beta chain. The data originate from a study of blood T cell repertoires in COVID-19. Across the study: The origin of the acute and convalescent COVID-19 samples was the United States, Italy and Spain. The analysed material was cDNA or gDNA that came from T cells, B-cell-depleted T cells, or PBMCs.

Germline V lookup: CDR1 MDHEN, CDR2 SYDVKM. The V end was cut by 5 bases, the J end by 7 bases, with 14 bases between. There are 13 residues in the CDR3. While infection was still active, Seattle patients were enrolled and then followed longitudinally. Original analysis: Estimation of nucleated cell counts relied on the amplification of reference gene primers. The data were produced by immunoSEQ multiplex PCR, yet TCRdb's version contains in-frame clones alone and is incomplete. D and trimming come from the DNA, and the V and J calls and clone size come from that table. The data hold tens of thousands of clones, with about nine tenths observed a single time.

The clonotype originates from a woman aged 60 to 75 with COVID-19, enrolled during active disease. The sequencing sample was made of peripheral blood. The J gene is TRBJ1-2, the V gene TRBV28; D perhaps matches TRBD1 (5 bases). CDR3 coding DNA: TGTGCCAGCAGTAATCCGGGGGTGGCTGGCTACACCTTC. Residues: CASSNPGVAGYTF.